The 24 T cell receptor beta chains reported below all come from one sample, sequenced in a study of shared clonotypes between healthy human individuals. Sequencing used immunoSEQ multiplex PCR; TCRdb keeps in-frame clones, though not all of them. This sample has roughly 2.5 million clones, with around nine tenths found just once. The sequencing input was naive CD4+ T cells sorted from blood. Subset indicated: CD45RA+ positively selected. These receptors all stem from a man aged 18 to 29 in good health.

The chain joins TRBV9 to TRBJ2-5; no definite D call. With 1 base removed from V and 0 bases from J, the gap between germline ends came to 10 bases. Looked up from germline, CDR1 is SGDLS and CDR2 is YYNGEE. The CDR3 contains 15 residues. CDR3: CASSVSVSYQETQYF. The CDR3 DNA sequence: TGTGCCAGCAGCGTATCAGTATCATACCAAGAGACCCAGTACTTC.

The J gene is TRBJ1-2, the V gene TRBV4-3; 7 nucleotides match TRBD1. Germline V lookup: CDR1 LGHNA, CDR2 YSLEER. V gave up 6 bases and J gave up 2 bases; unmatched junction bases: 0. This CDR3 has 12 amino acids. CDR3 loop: CASRGGNYGYTF. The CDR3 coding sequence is TGCGCCAGCAGAGGGGGCAACTATGGCTACACCTTC.

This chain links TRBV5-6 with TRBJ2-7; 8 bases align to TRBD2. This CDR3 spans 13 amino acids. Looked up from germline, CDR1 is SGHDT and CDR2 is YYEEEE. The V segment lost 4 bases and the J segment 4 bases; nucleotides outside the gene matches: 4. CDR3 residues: CASSVGTRYEQYF. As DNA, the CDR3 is TGTGCCAGCAGCGTCGGGACTAGGTACGAGCAGTACTTC.

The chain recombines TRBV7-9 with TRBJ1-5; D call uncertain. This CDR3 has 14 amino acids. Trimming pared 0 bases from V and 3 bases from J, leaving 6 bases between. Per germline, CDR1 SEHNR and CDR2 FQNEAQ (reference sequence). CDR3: CASSLALVNQPQHF. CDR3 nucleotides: TGTGCCAGCAGCTTAGCACTAGTCAATCAGCCCCAGCATTTT.

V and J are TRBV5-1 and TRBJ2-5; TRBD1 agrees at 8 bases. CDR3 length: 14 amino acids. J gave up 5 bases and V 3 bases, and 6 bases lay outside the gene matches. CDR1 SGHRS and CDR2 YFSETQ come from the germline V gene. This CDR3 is CASSSLDRGETQYF. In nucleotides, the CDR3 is TGCGCCAGCAGCTCCTTAGACAGGGGCGAGACCCAGTACTTC.

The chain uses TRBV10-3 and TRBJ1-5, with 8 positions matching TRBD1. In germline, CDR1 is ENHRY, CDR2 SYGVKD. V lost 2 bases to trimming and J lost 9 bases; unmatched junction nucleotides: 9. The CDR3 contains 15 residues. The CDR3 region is CAISEPGQASGPQHF. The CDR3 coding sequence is TGTGCCATCAGTGAGCCGGGACAGGCCTCCGGGCCCCAGCATTTT.

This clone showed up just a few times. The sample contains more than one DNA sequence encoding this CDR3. This chain's CDR3 is CASSLVAGAQETQYF. The DNA for the CDR3 is TGTGCCAGCAGCTTAGTAGCGGGGGCCCAAGAGACCCAGTACTTC. The V gene is TRBV11-2, the J gene TRBJ2-5, with TRBD2 identical over 9 bases. V lost 1 base, J lost 1 base, and 1 base stayed unmatched. CDR3 length: 15 residues. From germline, CDR1 is SGHAT and CDR2 FQNNGV. Full variable domain (missing parts from reference TRBV11-2 and TRBJ2-5): EAGVAQSPRYKIIEKRQSVAFWCNPISGHATLYWYQQILGQGPKLLIQFQNNGVVDDSQLPKDRFSAERLKGVDSTLKIQPAKLEDSAVYLCASSLVAGAQETQYFGPGTRLLVL.

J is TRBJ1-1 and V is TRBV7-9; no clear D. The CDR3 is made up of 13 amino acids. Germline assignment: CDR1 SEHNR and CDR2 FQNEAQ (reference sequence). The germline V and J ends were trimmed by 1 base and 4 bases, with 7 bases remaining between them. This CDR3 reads CASSLEEGTEAFF. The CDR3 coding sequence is TGTGCCAGCAGCTTAGAGGAGGGCACTGAAGCTTTCTTT.

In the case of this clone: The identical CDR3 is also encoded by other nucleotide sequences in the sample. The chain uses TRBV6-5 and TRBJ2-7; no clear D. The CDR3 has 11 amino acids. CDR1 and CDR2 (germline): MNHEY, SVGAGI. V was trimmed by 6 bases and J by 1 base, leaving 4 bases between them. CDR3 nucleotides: TGTGCCAGCAGGGGATCCTACGAGCAGTACTTC. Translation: CASRGSYEQYF.

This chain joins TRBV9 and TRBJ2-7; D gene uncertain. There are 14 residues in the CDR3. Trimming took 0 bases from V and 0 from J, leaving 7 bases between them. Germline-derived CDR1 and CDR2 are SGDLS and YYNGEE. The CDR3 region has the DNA TGTGCCAGCAGCGTAGGCTACATCTCCTACGAGCAGTACTTC. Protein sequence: CASSVGYISYEQYF.

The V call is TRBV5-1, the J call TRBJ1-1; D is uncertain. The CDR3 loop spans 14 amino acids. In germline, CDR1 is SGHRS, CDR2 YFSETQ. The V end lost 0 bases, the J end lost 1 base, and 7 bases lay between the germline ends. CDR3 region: CASSLAYGNTEAFF. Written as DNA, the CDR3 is TGCGCCAGCAGCTTGGCCTACGGGAACACTGAAGCTTTCTTT.

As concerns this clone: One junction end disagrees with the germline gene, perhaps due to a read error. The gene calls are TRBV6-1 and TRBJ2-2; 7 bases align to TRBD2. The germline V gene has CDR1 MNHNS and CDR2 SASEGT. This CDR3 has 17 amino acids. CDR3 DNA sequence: TGTGCCAGCAGTGAAGGTGGAGGTGCGGGAGCGACCGGGGAGCCGTTTTTT. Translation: CASSEGGGAGATGEPFF.

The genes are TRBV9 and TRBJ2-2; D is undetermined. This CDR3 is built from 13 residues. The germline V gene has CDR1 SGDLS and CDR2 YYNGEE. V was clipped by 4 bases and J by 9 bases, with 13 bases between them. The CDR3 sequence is CASSPLSERELFF. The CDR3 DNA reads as TGTGCCAGCAGCCCCCTCTCGGAAAGGGAGCTGTTTTTT.

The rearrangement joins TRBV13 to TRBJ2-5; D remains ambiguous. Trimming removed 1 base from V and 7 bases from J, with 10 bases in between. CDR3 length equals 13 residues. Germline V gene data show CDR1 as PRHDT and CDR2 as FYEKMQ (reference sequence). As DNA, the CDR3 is TGTGCCAGCAGCTTAGATAGACGCGGGACCCAGTACTTC. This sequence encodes CASSLDRRGTQYF.

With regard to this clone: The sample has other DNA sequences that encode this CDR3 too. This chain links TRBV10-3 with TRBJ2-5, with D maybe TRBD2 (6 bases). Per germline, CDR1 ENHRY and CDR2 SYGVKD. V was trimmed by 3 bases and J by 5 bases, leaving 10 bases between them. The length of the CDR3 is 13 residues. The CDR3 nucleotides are TGTGCCATCAGTGAAGCGGGCGCGGAGACCCAGTACTTC. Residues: CAISEAGAETQYF.

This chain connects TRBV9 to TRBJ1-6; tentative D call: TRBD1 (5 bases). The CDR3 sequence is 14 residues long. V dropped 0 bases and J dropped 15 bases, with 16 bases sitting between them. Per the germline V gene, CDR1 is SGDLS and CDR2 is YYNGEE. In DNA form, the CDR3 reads TGTGCCAGCAGCGTAGCGGGGCCCGGCGGGGACCTCCACTTT. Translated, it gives CASSVAGPGGDLHF.

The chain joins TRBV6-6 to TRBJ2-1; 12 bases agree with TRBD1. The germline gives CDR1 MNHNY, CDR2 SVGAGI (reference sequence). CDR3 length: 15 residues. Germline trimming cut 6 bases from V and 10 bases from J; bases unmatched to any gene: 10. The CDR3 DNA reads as TGTGCCAGCAGCTATCCCGGGACAGGGGGCGCGGAGCAGTTCTTC. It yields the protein CASSYPGTGGAEQFF.

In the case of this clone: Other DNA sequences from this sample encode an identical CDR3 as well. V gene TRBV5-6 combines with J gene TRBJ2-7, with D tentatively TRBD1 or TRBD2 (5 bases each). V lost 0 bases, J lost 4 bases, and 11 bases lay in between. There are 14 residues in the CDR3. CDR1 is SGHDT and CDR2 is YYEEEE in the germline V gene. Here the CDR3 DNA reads TGTGCCAGCAGCTTGGGTAGGGGACGGTACGAGCAGTACTTC. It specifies CASSLGRGRYEQYF. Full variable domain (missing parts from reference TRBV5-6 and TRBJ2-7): DAGVTQSPTHLIKTRGQQVTLRCSPKSGHDTVSWYQQALGQGPQFIFQYYEEEERQRGNFPDRFSGHQFPNYSSELNVNALLLGDSALYLCASSLGRGRYEQYFGPGTRLTVT.

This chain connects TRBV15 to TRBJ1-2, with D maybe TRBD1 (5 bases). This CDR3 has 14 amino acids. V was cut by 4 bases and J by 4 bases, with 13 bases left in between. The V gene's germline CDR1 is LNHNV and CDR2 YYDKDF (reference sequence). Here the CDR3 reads CATSTSGGGYGYTF. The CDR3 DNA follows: TGTGCCACCAGCACATCCGGGGGTGGCTATGGCTACACCTTC.

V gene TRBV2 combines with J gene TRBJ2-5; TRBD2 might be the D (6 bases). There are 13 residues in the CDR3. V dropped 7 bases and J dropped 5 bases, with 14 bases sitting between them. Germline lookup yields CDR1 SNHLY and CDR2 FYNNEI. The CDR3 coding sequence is TGTGCCAGCAATACGGGAGTTGGTGAGACCCAGTACTTC. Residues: CASNTGVGETQYF.

The CDR3 here is CASSSAGGNTIYF. CDR3 nucleotides: TGTGCCAGCAGCTCGGCCGGAGGAAACACCATATATTTT. The rearrangement links TRBV5-4 to TRBJ1-3; D gene uncertain. This CDR3 has 13 residues. V lost 3 bases and J 4 bases, leaving 8 bases between the germline ends. Germline CDR1 and CDR2: SGHNT and YYREEE (reference sequence).

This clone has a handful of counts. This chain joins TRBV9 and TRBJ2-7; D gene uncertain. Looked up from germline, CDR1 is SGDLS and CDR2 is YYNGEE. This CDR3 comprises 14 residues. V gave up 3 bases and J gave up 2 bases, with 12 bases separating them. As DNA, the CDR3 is TGTGCCAGCAGCGCCTGGACGGATACCTACGAGCAGTACTTC. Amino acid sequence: CASSAWTDTYEQYF.

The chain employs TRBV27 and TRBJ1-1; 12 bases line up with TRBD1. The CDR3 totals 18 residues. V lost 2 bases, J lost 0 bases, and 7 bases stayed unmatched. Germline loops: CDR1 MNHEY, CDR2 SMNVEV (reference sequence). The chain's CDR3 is CASSLRPGTGGVNTEAFF. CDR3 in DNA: TGTGCCAGCAGTTTAAGGCCTGGGACAGGGGGCGTGAACACTGAAGCTTTCTTT.

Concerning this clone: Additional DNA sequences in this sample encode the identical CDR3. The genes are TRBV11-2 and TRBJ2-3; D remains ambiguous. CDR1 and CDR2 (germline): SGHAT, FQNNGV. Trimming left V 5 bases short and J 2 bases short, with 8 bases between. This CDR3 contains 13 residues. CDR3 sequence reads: CASSLRNTDTQYF. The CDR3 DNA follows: TGTGCCAGCAGCCTACGAAACACAGATACGCAGTATTTT.